This TCR beta chain was obtained from a study of T cells in Graves' hyperthyroidism and ophthalmopathy. In its sample, this clonotype was seen many times. What was amplified from RNA transcripts were TCR beta CDR3 regions. Researchers ran a first-round RT-PCR on the TCR CDR3 using the HTBI primer set. TCRdb analysed the multiplex PCR reads with MiXCR anew, one entry per CDR3 protein. Among some 570,000 distinct CDR3 sequences, 17% were seen once, and the ten largest hold 15% to 20%. V lost 1 base, J lost 6 bases, and 7 bases stayed unmatched. The CDR3 extends over 15 amino acids. Germline values: CDR1 SNHLY, CDR2 FYNNEI.

This sequence was found in a woman aged 18-35 years with Graves' ophthalmopathy. Sequencing was done on a sample of blood. This chain uses TRBV2 with TRBJ2-5; TRBD2 matches 8 bases. CDR3 DNA sequence: TGTGCCAGCAGTGAAGTCCTAGCGGGCGGACAGACCCAGTACTTC. It is translated as CASSEVLAGGQTQYF. Complete variable domain (other parts from reference TRBV2 and TRBJ2-5): EPEVTQTPSHQVTQMGQEVILRCVPISNHLYFYWYRQILGQKVEFLVSFYNNEISEKSEIFDDQFSVERPDGSNFTLKIRSTKLEDSAMYFCASSEVLAGGQTQYFGPGTRLLVL.